A single sample is the source of the 29 T cell receptor beta chains below, sequenced in a study of blood T cell repertoires in COVID-19. Using immunoSEQ multiplex PCR, the repertoire was profiled, and TCRdb retains in-frame clones only, with some absent. This table holds roughly 200,000 clones, roughly 86% found once. Sequenced: peripheral blood. These receptors were obtained from a man aged 18 to 30 with active or convalescent COVID-19.

This clone was seen a handful of times. V usage is TRBV19 and J usage is TRBJ1-5, with 7 bases that match TRBD1. The V gene's germline CDR1 is LNHDA and CDR2 SQIVND (reference sequence). Trimming at V came to 7 bases and at J to 5 bases, leaving 2 bases not matched to a gene. The CDR3 is 12 residues long. The CDR3 spells CASKTGDQPQHF. Written as DNA, the CDR3 is TGTGCCAGTAAAACAGGGGATCAGCCCCAGCATTTT.

CDR3: CASSLDQGAKDTQYF. CDR3 nucleotides: TGTGCCAGCAGCTTAGACCAGGGGGCAAAAGATACGCAGTATTTT. The genes are TRBV7-9 and TRBJ2-3; TRBD1 agrees at 8 bases. V lost 1 base, J lost 5 bases, and 5 bases stayed unmatched. Looked up from germline, CDR1 is SEHNR and CDR2 is FQNEAQ (reference sequence). This CDR3 has 15 amino acids.

The chain combines TRBV5-6 with TRBJ1-2; a possible D gene is TRBD1 (5 bases). Trimming left V 4 bases short and J 3 bases short, with 19 bases between. CDR1 is SGHDT and CDR2 is YYEEEE in the germline V gene. CDR3 length: 16 residues. CDR3 sequence reads: CASSATPQGEYYGYTF. CDR3 DNA: TGTGCCAGCAGCGCCACCCCGCAGGGCGAGTACTATGGCTACACCTTC. The entire variable domain, with the rest obtained from reference TRBV5-6 and TRBJ1-2, is as follows: DAGVTQSPTHLIKTRGQQVTLRCSPKSGHDTVSWYQQALGQGPQFIFQYYEEEERQRGNFPDRFSGHQFPNYSSELNVNALLLGDSALYLCASSATPQGEYYGYTFGSGTRLTVV.

The V and J genes are TRBV19 and TRBJ1-1; D is unresolved. This CDR3 spans 15 amino acids. The V end lost 3 bases, the J end lost 6 bases, and 17 bases lay between the germline ends. Germline lookup yields CDR1 LNHDA and CDR2 SQIVND (reference sequence). The CDR3 loop is CASSIGSFSRAEAFF. CDR3 DNA: TGTGCCAGTAGTATCGGGTCTTTTAGTCGGGCTGAAGCTTTCTTT.

The gene calls are TRBV5-1 and TRBJ2-2; tentatively, D is TRBD1 (6 bases). There are 13 residues in the CDR3. The V end was cut by 8 bases, the J end by 6 bases, with 14 bases between. Germline V CDR1 and CDR2: SGHRS, YFSETQ. The CDR3 reads CASNRARAGELFF. CDR3 in DNA: TGCGCCAGTAACAGGGCTCGTGCCGGGGAGCTGTTTTTT.

J is TRBJ2-4 and V is TRBV6-5; 8 positions agree with TRBD1. Germline CDR1 MNHEY, CDR2 SVGAGI. The CDR3 runs to 14 residues. V lost 6 bases, J lost 7 bases, and 8 bases stayed unmatched. The CDR3 protein is CASSATTGENIQYF. CDR3 in DNA: TGTGCCAGCAGCGCCACGACAGGGGAGAACATTCAGTACTTC.

The chain recombines TRBV29-1 with TRBJ1-1; 7 bases match TRBD1. CDR3 size: 12 residues. V trimming: 7 bases; J trimming: 0 bases; junction bases outside the gene matches: 2. Per the germline V gene, CDR1 is SQVTM and CDR2 is ANQGSEA. CDR3 region: CSAGQMNTEAFF. In nucleotides, the CDR3 is TGCAGCGCGGGACAGATGAACACTGAAGCTTTCTTT. Variable domain in full (rest from reference TRBV29-1 and TRBJ1-1): SAVISQKPSRDICQRGTSLTIQCQVDSQVTMMFWYRQQPGQSLTLIATANQGSEATYESGFVIDKFPISRPNLTFSTLTVSNMSPEDSSIYLCSAGQMNTEAFFGQGTRLTVV.

The chain employs TRBV27 and TRBJ2-3, with 10 positions matching TRBD2. The junction had 19 bases not matched to a gene; V was cut back by 6 bases and J by 1 base. Germline-derived CDR1 and CDR2 are MNHEY and SMNVEV (reference sequence). The CDR3 is made up of 20 amino acids. In nucleotides, the CDR3 is TGTGCCAGCAGCCGGGGGGTCGCGCAACTGACTAGCGGGCGCACAGATACGCAGTATTTT. Its protein product is CASSRGVAQLTSGRTDTQYF.

This chain uses TRBV4-1 with TRBJ2-3; D remains unclear. The CDR3 length is 15 residues. Trimming left V 0 bases short and J 5 bases short, with 12 bases between. Germline V gene sequence: CDR1 MGHRA, CDR2 YSYEKL. The CDR3 protein is CASSQDGQPGDTQYF. In DNA form, the CDR3 reads TGCGCCAGCAGCCAAGATGGCCAACCGGGAGATACGCAGTATTTT.

The chain joins TRBV6-6 to TRBJ1-5; 7 nucleotides match TRBD1. This CDR3 has 14 amino acids. The V gene's germline CDR1 is MNHNY and CDR2 SVGAGI (reference sequence). V lost 5 bases and J lost 6; bases outside the gene matches: 7. CDR3 nucleotide sequence: TGTGCCAGCAGTCCACCGACAGGGTCTCAGCCCCAGCATTTT. This codes for CASSPPTGSQPQHF.

The V call is TRBV19, the J call TRBJ1-3; no clear D. The CDR3 runs to 12 residues. Trimming shortened V by 7 bases and J by 4 bases, and 8 bases separated the two germline ends. Looked up from germline, CDR1 is LNHDA and CDR2 is SQIVND (reference sequence). The CDR3 sequence is CASTSSGNTIYF. In nucleotides, the CDR3 is TGTGCCAGTACCTCGTCGGGAAACACCATATATTTT.

This clone has at least ten counts. The rearrangement joins TRBV6-1 to TRBJ1-2; a possible D gene is TRBD1 (5 bases). Trimming removed 3 bases from V and 4 bases from J, with 12 bases in between. The CDR3 has 14 residues. Germline CDR1 is MNHNS and CDR2 is SASEGT. CDR3 amino acids: CASSEFDSAYGYTF. CDR3 nucleotides: TGTGCCAGCAGTGAGTTCGACAGTGCCTATGGCTACACCTTC.

The rearrangement joins TRBV14 to TRBJ2-6; tentatively, D is TRBD2 (5 bases). CDR1 SGHDN and CDR2 FVKESK come from the germline V gene. V dropped 4 bases and J dropped 2 bases, with 15 bases sitting between them. The CDR3 loop spans 17 amino acids. CDR3 in amino acids: CASSRMRGFPGANVLTF. As DNA, the CDR3 is TGTGCCAGCAGCCGGATGCGAGGGTTTCCTGGGGCCAACGTCCTGACTTTC.

The chain couples TRBV5-1 to TRBJ2-1, with a tentative D call TRBD1 (5 bases). Trimming left V 4 bases short and J 5 bases short, with 19 bases between. Germline V lookup: CDR1 SGHRS, CDR2 YFSETQ. The CDR3 loop spans 16 amino acids. The CDR3 spells CASSPGLRTVNNEQFF. The CDR3 DNA reads as TGCGCCAGCAGCCCAGGGCTAAGGACGGTTAACAATGAGCAGTTCTTC.

V gene TRBV5-4 combines with J gene TRBJ1-2; 9 bases align to TRBD1. Germline V CDR1 and CDR2: SGHNT, YYREEE (reference sequence). V shed 3 bases and J 8 bases; nucleotides not matched to a gene: 14. CDR3 length: 16 amino acids. The CDR3 reads CASSSIHPGQGWGYTF. The DNA for the CDR3 is TGTGCCAGCAGCTCGATCCACCCGGGACAGGGATGGGGCTACACCTTC.

This clone came up once. The chain employs TRBV30 and TRBJ2-3; 14 bases are a match to TRBD2. Trimming cost V 5 bases and J 2 bases; bases outside gene matches: 6. The germline gives CDR1 GTSNPN, CDR2 SVGIG (reference sequence). The CDR3 has 16 amino acids. The CDR3 protein is CAWASGLAGDTDTQYF. The DNA for the CDR3 is TGTGCCTGGGCCTCGGGACTAGCGGGAGACACAGATACGCAGTATTTT.

The chain uses TRBV5-1 and TRBJ2-2, with a tentative D call TRBD2 (6 bases). Germline lookup yields CDR1 SGHRS and CDR2 YFSETQ. V lost 5 bases, J lost 0 bases, and 11 bases lay in between. The CDR3 is 15 amino acids. The CDR3, as DNA: TGCGCCAGCAGACCGGGAGCTCCGAACACCGGGGAGCTGTTTTTT. Its protein is CASRPGAPNTGELFF. Supplemented by reference TRBV5-1 and TRBJ2-2, the full variable domain reads KAGVTQTPRYLIKTRGQQVTLSCSPISGHRSVSWYQQTPGQGLQFLFEYFSETQRNKGNFPGRFSGRQFSNSRSEMNVSTLELGDSALYLCASRPGAPNTGELFFGEGSRLTVL.

The chain recombines TRBV6-1 with TRBJ2-6; D is uncertain. V was cut by 1 base and J by 2 bases, with 9 bases left in between. The CDR3 contains 16 residues. Germline CDR1 is MNHNS and CDR2 is SASEGT. CDR3 region: CASSEGGSPGANVLTF. The CDR3 bases are TGTGCCAGCAGTGAAGGAGGCAGCCCTGGGGCCAACGTCCTGACTTTC.

V gene TRBV19 combines with J gene TRBJ2-2, with D perhaps matching TRBD2 (6 bases). Looked up from germline, CDR1 is LNHDA and CDR2 is SQIVND (reference sequence). Trimming cost V 1 base and J 7 bases, with 16 bases left between them. This CDR3 has 16 residues. The CDR3 DNA reads TGTGCCAGTAGTATAGGGGGCACTGGGGGGATCGGGGAGCTGTTTTTT. Residues: CASSIGGTGGIGELFF.

This chain uses TRBV6-4 with TRBJ1-6; a possible D gene is TRBD1 (5 bases). CDR3 length equals 13 residues. The germline V gene has CDR1 MRHNA and CDR2 SNTAGT. The germline V and J ends were trimmed by 8 bases and 3 bases, with 8 bases remaining between them. Written as DNA, the CDR3 is TGTGCCAGCCAACAGGACTATAATTCACCCCTCCACTTT. As protein: CASQQDYNSPLHF.

The chain combines TRBV7-8 with TRBJ2-3; D might be TRBD1 (7 bases). The germline V gene has CDR1 SGHVS and CDR2 FQNEAQ. The CDR3 loop spans 15 amino acids. V lost 6 bases and J 5 bases, leaving 18 bases between the germline ends. The CDR3 DNA reads TGTGCCAGCAGACCCACACAGCAGGGGGGAGATACGCAGTATTTT. Protein sequence: CASRPTQQGGDTQYF.

A note on this clone: This specimen includes other DNA sequences encoding the same CDR3. This sequence joins TRBV7-2 and TRBJ1-1; 7 bases are shared with TRBD1. The J segment lost 0 bases and the V segment lost 3 bases, leaving 1 base of the junction unmatched. The CDR3 spans 14 residues. CDR1 is SGHTA and CDR2 is FQGNSA in the germline V gene. The CDR3 nucleotides are TGTGCCAGCAGCTTTGACAGGGTGAACACTGAAGCTTTCTTT. Translation: CASSFDRVNTEAFF.

V and J are TRBV11-3 and TRBJ2-3, with 10 bases that match TRBD1. CDR3 size: 16 residues. The germline gives CDR1 SGHNT, CDR2 YENEEA. Trimming removed 5 bases from V and 1 base from J; junction bases left unmatched: 6. Here the CDR3 reads CASSSGDRGGTDTQYF. The CDR3 DNA sequence: TGTGCCAGCAGCAGCGGGGACAGGGGTGGCACAGATACGCAGTATTTT.

This chain uses TRBV24-1 with TRBJ2-5; D is perhaps TRBD1 (6 bases). V lost 4 bases to trimming and J lost 5 bases, with 10 bases between them. The CDR3 length is 13 residues. The germline V gene has CDR1 KGHDR and CDR2 SFDVKD. The DNA for the CDR3 is TGTGCCACCAGTGAATCCAGGGGTGAGACCCAGTACTTC. Translated, it gives CATSESRGETQYF.

The genes are TRBV24-1 and TRBJ2-2, with 10 bases lining up with TRBD2. V gave up 3 bases and J gave up 1 base; unmatched junction bases: 13. The CDR3 has 20 residues. Per germline, CDR1 KGHDR and CDR2 SFDVKD. The CDR3 sequence: CATSDPPGSSGGENTGELFF. The CDR3 DNA reads as TGTGCCACCAGTGATCCTCCCGGGTCTAGCGGGGGAGAGAACACCGGGGAGCTGTTTTTT.

The V gene is TRBV18, the J gene TRBJ1-1; D might be TRBD1 (6 bases). Germline CDR1 and CDR2: KGHSH and LQKENI. The CDR3 is 16 residues long. V was clipped by 4 bases and J by 4 bases, with 19 bases between them. The CDR3 is CASSQDSRGLSTEAFF. CDR3 nucleotide sequence: TGTGCCAGCTCACAAGATTCCAGGGGATTGAGCACTGAAGCTTTCTTT. Supplemented by reference TRBV18 and TRBJ1-1, the full variable domain reads NAGVMQNPRHLVRRRGQEARLRCSPMKGHSHVYWYRQLPEEGLKFMVYLQKENIIDESGMPKERFSAEFPKEGPSILRIQQVVRGDSAAYFCASSQDSRGLSTEAFFGQGTRLTVV.

The rearrangement links TRBV7-9 to TRBJ2-7, with 8 bases lining up with TRBD2. The junction had 9 bases not matched to a gene; V was cut back by 8 bases and J by 0 bases. Germline V lookup: CDR1 SEHNR, CDR2 FQNEAQ (reference sequence). The CDR3 spans 15 residues. The CDR3 bases are TGTGCCAGCTCCCGGGAGGGACACGCCTCCTACGAGCAGTACTTC. Translating it yields CASSREGHASYEQYF.

The chain links TRBV9 to TRBJ1-3; 9 bases are shared with TRBD1. The CDR3 totals 19 residues. With V trimmed by 1 base and J by 0 bases, 11 bases remained unmatched. Germline CDR1 SGDLS, CDR2 YYNGEE. The CDR3 DNA reads as TGTGCCAGCAGCGTAAGGGGACAGGGCTCCCCCTACTCTGGAAACACCATATATTTT. Translated, it gives CASSVRGQGSPYSGNTIYF.

For the CDR3, the DNA is TGTGCCAGCAGCGGAAGGGAGGGCCTCGGAAATGAGCAGTTCTTC. This translates into CASSGREGLGNEQFF. The rearrangement uses TRBV7-2 and TRBJ2-1; 7 positions match TRBD2. V trimming: 5 bases; J trimming: 7 bases; junction bases outside the gene matches: 11. CDR1 is SGHTA, CDR2 FQGNSA, per germline. The CDR3 runs to 15 residues.